This T cell receptor beta chain derives from a study of blood T cells in healthy people across ages. Study-level points and caveats: Any changes in expanded clonotypes were possibly confounded, as donor CMV status remained unknown. Underestimates were what the diversity estimates from one million T cells were considered to be.

This clonotype was recorded at least ten times. Antigen specificity is unknown. Using a J-beta primer mix together with a sample-barcoded 5' primer, a second PCR was run for about 6 to 11 cycles. TCRdb called the 5' RACE reads again in MiXCR, with one record for every CDR3 protein. The sample includes around 900,000 distinct CDR3 sequences, 29% of them seen just once. The CDR3 extends over 14 amino acids. The J segment lost 5 bases and the V segment lost 8 bases, leaving 8 bases of the junction unmatched. In germline, CDR1 is KGHSH, CDR2 LQKENI. It was approximately 10 milliliters of peripheral blood that were drawn from each donor.

What was sequenced was blood. V gene TRBV18 combines with J gene TRBJ1-5, with 8 positions matching TRBD1. This TCR was recovered from a woman at least 80 years old in good health. The CDR3 region is CASSPGQGHQPQHF. CDR3 in DNA: TGTGCCAGCAGCCCCGGACAGGGCCATCAGCCCCAGCATTTT.